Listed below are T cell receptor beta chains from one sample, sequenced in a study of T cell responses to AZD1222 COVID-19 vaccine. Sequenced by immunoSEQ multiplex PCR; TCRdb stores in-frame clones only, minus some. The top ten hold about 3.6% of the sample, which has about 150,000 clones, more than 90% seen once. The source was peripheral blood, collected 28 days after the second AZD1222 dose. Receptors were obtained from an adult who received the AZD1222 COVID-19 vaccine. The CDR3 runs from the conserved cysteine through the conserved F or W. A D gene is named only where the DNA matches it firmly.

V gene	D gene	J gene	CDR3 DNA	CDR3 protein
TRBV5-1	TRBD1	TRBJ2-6	TGCGCCAGTACGCGTGACAGGGGAGGGGCCAACGTCCTGACTTTC	CASTRDRGGANVLTF
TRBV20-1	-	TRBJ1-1	TGCAGTGCTAGAGATGGGACTGAAGCTTTCTTT	CSARDGTEAFF
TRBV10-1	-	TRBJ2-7	TGCGCCAGCAGTGAGCAAGGGTGGGAGCAGTACTTC	CASSEQGWEQYF
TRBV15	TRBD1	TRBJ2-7	TGTGCCACCAGCAGGGAGACAGGGTTCGGGGAGCAGTACTTC	CATSRETGFGEQYF
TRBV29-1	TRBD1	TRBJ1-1	TGCAGCGTTGTTGCCAAAGATGGACAGGGGGGCACTGAAGCTTTCTTT	CSVVAKDGQGGTEAFF
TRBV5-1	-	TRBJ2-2	TGCGCCAGCAGCGCCACGGTCCCGAACACCGGGGAGCTGTTTTTT	CASSATVPNTGELFF
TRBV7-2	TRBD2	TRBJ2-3	TGTGCCAGCAGCTTAAGTAGCGGGGGGGATACGCAGTATTTT	CASSLSSGGDTQYF
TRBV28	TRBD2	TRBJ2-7	TGTGCCAGCAGTTTCTCGACTAGCGGAGGGTACGAGCAGTACTTC	CASSFSTSGGYEQYF
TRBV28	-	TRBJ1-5	TGTGCCAGCAGTTTTGGGCAGGGGTTCAGGCAGCCCCAGCATTTT	CASSFGQGFRQPQHF
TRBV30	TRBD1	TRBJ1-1	TGTGCCTGGAAGCCCGGGACAGCGAACACTGAAGCTTTCTTT	CAWKPGTANTEAFF
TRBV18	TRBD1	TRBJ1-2	TGTGCCAGCTCCGTGGGTACAGGGGGCGTCTATGGCTACACCTTC	CASSVGTGGVYGYTF
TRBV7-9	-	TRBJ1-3	TGTGCCAGCAGCCCGTCCTCTGGAAACACCATATATTTT	CASSPSSGNTIYF
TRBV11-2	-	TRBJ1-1	TGTGCCAGCAGCTTAGATGACAGAGTGAACACTGAAGCTTTCTTT	CASSLDDRVNTEAFF
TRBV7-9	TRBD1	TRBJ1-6	TGTGCCAGCAGCTCCGTTGACAGGGGCGGTAATTCACCCCTCCACTTT	CASSSVDRGGNSPLHF